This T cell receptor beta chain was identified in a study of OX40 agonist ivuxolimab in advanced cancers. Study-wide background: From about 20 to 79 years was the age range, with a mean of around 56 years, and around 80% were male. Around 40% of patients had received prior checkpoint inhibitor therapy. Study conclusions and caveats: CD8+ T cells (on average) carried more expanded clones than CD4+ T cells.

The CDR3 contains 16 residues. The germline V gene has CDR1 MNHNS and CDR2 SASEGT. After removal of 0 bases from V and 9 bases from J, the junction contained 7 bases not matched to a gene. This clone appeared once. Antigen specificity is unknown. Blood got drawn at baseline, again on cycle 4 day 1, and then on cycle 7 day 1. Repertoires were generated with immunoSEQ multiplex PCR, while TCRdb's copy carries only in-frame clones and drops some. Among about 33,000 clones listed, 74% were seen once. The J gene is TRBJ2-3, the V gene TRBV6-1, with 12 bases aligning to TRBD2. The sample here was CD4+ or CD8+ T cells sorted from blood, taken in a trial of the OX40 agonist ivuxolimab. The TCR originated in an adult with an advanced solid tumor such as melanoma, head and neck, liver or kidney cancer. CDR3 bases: TGTGCCAGCAGTGAAGCCCTAGCGGGGGGGCGGGACACGCAGTATTTT. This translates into CASSEALAGGRDTQYF.